Given below is one TCR beta chain in context. Its antigen remains unknown. The data are from a study of shared clonotypes between healthy human individuals. Study results and caveats: The naive CD4 repertoires of several donors were compared, and approximately 5% of clonotypes were shared.

Sorted-subset replicate PCR reactions were performed with approximately 180 ng DNA, corresponding to about 30,000 T cell genomes. TCRdb's copy holds only in-frame clones and misses some; the assay was immunoSEQ multiplex PCR. The table shows around 980,000 clones, with 78% occurring only once. The CDR3 totals 17 residues. Germline CDR1 and CDR2: MGHRA and YSYEKL. J was trimmed by 3 bases and V by 0 bases; bases with no gene match: 9. This sequence joins TRBV4-1 and TRBJ2-3, with 7 bases matching TRBD1. The material sequenced was memory CD4+ T cells from PBMCs. The subset denotes: CD45RA-negative fraction. This receptor was taken from a man aged 18 to 29 in good health. Some clones in this sample may be carry-over from other donors' samples. This CDR3 reads CASSQDYSGGGTDTQYF. DNA for the CDR3: TGCGCCAGCAGCCAAGATTATTCAGGGGGTGGAACAGATACGCAGTATTTT.